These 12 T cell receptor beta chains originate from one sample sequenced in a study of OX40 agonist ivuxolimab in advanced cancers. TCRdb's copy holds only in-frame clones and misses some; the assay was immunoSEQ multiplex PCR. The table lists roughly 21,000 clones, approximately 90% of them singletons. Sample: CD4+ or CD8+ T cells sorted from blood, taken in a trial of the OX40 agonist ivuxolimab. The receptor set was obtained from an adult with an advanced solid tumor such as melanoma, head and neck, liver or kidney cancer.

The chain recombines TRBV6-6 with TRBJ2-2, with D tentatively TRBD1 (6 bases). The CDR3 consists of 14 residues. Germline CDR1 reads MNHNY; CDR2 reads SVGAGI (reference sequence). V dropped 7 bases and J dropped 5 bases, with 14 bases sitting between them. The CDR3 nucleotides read TGTGCCAGCATGAGTGGGGGCCGGACCGGGGAGCTGTTTTTT. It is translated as CASMSGGRTGELFF.

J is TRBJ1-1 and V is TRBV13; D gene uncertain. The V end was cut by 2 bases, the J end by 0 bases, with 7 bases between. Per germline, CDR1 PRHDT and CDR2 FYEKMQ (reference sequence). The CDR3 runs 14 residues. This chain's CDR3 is CASSLRGMNTEAFF. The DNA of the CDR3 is TGTGCCAGCAGCTTACGGGGTATGAACACTGAAGCTTTCTTT.

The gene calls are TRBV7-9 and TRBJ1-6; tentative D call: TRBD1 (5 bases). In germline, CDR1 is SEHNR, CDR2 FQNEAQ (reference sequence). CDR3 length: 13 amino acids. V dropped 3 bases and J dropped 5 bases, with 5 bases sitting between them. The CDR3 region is CASSLGDNSPLHF. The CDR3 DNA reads TGTGCCAGCAGCTTGGGGGATAATTCACCCCTCCACTTT.

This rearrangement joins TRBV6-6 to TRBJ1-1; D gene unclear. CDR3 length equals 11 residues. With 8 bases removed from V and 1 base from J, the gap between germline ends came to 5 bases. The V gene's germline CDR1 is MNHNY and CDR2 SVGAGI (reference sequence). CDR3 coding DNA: TGTGCCAGCGGCCAGAACACTGAAGCTTTCTTT. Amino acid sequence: CASGQNTEAFF.

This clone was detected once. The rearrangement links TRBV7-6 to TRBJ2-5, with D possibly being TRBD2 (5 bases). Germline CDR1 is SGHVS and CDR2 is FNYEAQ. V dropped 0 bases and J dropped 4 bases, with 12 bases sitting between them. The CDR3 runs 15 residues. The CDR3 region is CASSLARGHRETQYF. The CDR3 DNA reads TGTGCCAGCAGCTTAGCTCGGGGTCATCGAGAGACCCAGTACTTC.

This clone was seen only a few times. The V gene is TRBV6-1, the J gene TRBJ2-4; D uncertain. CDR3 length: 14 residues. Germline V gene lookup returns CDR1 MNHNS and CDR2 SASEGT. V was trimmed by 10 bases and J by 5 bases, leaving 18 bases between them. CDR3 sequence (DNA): TGTGCCACCGAGACTCTCTCTGAGGAAAACATTCAGTACTTC. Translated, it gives CATETLSEENIQYF.

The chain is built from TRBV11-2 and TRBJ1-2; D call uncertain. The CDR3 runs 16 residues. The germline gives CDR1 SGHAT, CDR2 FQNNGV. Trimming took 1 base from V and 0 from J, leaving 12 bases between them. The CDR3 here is CASSLAVSGANYGYTF. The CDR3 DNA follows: TGTGCCAGCAGCTTAGCTGTTTCCGGGGCTAACTATGGCTACACCTTC.

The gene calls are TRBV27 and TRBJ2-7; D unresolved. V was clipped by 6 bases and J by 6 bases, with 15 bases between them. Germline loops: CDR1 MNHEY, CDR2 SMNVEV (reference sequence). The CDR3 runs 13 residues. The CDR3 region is CASSLGGSIEQYF. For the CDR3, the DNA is TGTGCCAGCAGCCTGGGTGGTTCGATCGAGCAGTACTTC.

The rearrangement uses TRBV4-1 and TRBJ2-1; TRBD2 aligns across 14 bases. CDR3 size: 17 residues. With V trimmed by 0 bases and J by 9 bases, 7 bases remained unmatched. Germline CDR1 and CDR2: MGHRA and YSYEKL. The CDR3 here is CASSQEGGTSGSLEQFF. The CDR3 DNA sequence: TGCGCCAGCAGCCAAGAGGGGGGGACTAGCGGGAGTCTTGAGCAGTTCTTC.

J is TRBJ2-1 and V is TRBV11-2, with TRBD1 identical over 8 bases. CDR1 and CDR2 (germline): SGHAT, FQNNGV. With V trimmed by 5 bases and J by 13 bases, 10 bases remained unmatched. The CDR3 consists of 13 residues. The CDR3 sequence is CASSPEDRVYQFF. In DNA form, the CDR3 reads TGTGCCAGCAGCCCCGAGGACAGGGTTTACCAGTTCTTC.

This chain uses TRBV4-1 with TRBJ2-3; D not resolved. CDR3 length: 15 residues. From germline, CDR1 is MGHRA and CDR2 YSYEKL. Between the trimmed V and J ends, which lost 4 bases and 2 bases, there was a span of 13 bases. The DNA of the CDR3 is TGCGCCAGCAGCCGAGACGATCTTCACACAGATACGCAGTATTTT. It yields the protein CASSRDDLHTDTQYF.

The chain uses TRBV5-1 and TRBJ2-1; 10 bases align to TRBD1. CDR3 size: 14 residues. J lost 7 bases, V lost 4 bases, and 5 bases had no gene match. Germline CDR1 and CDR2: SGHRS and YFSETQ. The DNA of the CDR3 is TGCGCCAGCAGCGACAGGGGGCGCGTAAATGAGCAGTTCTTC. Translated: CASSDRGRVNEQFF.